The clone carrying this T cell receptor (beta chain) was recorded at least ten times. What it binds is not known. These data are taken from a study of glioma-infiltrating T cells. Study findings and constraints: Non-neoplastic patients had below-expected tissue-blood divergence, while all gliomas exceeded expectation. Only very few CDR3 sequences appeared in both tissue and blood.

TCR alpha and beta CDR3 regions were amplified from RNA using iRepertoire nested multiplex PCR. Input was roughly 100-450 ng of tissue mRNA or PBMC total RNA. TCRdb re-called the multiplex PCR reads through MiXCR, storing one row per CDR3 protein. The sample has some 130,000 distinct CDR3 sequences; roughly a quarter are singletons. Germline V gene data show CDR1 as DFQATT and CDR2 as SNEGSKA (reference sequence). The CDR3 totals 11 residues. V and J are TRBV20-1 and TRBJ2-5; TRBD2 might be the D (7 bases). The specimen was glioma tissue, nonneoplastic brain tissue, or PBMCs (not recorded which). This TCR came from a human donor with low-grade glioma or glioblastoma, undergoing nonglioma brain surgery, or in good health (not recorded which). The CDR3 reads CRGGLGETQYF. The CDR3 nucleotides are TGCAGGGGGGGGCTCGGGGAGACCCAGTACTTC.